This T cell receptor beta chain was recorded in a study of monozygotic twins with inflammatory bowel disease. This clonotype ranks as medium-sized in terms of frequency. TCRdb re-analyzed the 5' RACE reads; it lists each CDR3 protein once, without DNA. The data include more than 120,000 distinct CDR3 sequences; the top ten clones carry under 2.5%. The clonotype was recovered from a human donor with ulcerative colitis or Crohn's disease, or a healthy co-twin of an affected twin (not recorded which). Sequencing was done on a sample of blood.

CDR3 in amino acids: CASGQGGEAFF. The rearrangement joins TRBV27 to TRBJ1-1; TCRdb picks TRBD1, but there is no DNA to check that call. CDR1 and CDR2 (germline): MNHEY, SMNVEV (reference sequence). This CDR3 is 11 amino acids long.